These 21 T cell receptor beta chains came from one sample sequenced in a study of early T cells in non-severe SARS-CoV-2 infection. From the 5' RACE reads, TCRdb called clonotypes with MiXCR, one entry per CDR3 protein. The profile shows 55,000 to 80,000 distinct CDR3 sequences, approximately 10% of them singletons. The sample taken for sequencing was whole blood. Receptor source: an adult who was a healthcare worker with PCR-confirmed SARS-CoV-2 infection or an uninfected control (not recorded which).

The V gene is TRBV6-1, the J gene TRBJ1-5, with unresolved D. V lost 7 bases and J lost 2, with 12 bases in between. The CDR3 loop spans 14 amino acids. The germline gives CDR1 MNHNS, CDR2 SASEGT. The CDR3: CASILGVGNQPQHF. The CDR3 nucleotides are TGTGCCAGCATTCTTGGGGTGGGCAATCAGCCCCAGCATTTT.

This chain links TRBV14 with TRBJ1-4; the D is unclear. V dropped 3 bases and J dropped 4 bases, with 9 bases sitting between them. CDR3 length equals 14 residues. Germline CDR1 SGHDN, CDR2 FVKESK. CDR3 loop: CASSHEDFNEKLFF. DNA for the CDR3: TGTGCCAGCAGCCACGAGGATTTTAATGAAAAACTGTTTTTT.

Only a few counts were recorded for this clonotype. This chain connects TRBV2 to TRBJ2-1; tentatively, D is TRBD1 or TRBD2 (5 bases each). Germline loops: CDR1 SNHLY, CDR2 FYNNEI. The V end was cut by 7 bases, the J end by 1 base, with 11 bases between. This CDR3 region has 14 residues. The CDR3 sequence: CASIGTASYNEQFF. CDR3 sequence (DNA): TGTGCCAGCATAGGGACCGCGTCCTACAATGAGCAGTTCTTC.

The chain recombines TRBV19 with TRBJ2-2, with no clear D. This CDR3 spans 14 amino acids. Trimming pared 1 base from V and 4 bases from J, leaving 7 bases between. Germline CDR1 is LNHDA and CDR2 is SQIVND (reference sequence). The CDR3 DNA follows: TGTGCCAGTAGTATAGGAGGCATCACCGGGGAGCTGTTTTTT. It encodes CASSIGGITGELFF.

As to this clonotype: The junction and the germline gene differ at one end; a read error may be behind it. The chain carries TRBV2 and TRBJ2-5; the D is unclear. Germline V gene sequence: CDR1 SNHLY, CDR2 FYNNEI. This CDR3 contains 13 residues. The CDR3, as DNA: TGTGCCAGCCTACAGTATACCCAAGAGGCCCAGTACTTC. This sequence encodes CASLQYTQEAQYF.

This clonotype was observed at least ten times. V gene TRBV14 combines with J gene TRBJ1-6; unclear D gene. Trimming stripped 4 bases from V and 0 bases from J, with 10 bases between. The CDR3 consists of 16 residues. Germline CDR1 and CDR2: SGHDN and FVKESK. The CDR3 DNA reads as TGTGCCAGCAGCCCTGGGGATAGCTCCTATAATTCACCCCTCCACTTT. Translating it yields CASSPGDSSYNSPLHF.

This chain uses TRBV6-6 with TRBJ2-7, with a weak D call TRBD2 (6 bases). Trimming pared 2 bases from V and 2 bases from J, leaving 10 bases between. Germline assignment: CDR1 MNHNY and CDR2 SVGAGI (reference sequence). The CDR3 has 14 amino acids. The CDR3 DNA reads as TGTGCCAGCAGTTACCCCGCGGGAACCTACGAGCAGTACTTC. It is translated as CASSYPAGTYEQYF.

The rearrangement links TRBV4-1 to TRBJ2-2; 12 bases fit TRBD1. The CDR3 spans 16 residues. The germline V gene encodes CDR1 MGHRA and CDR2 YSYEKL. The V and J ends lost 2 bases and 5 bases, in that order; junction bases with no gene match: 3. The CDR3 reads CASSQPGQGATGELFF. The CDR3 DNA follows: TGCGCCAGCAGCCAACCGGGACAGGGGGCGACCGGGGAGCTGTTTTTT.

A few counts support this clonotype. This sequence joins TRBV20-1 and TRBJ1-4; tentatively, D is TRBD1 (5 bases). Trimming removed 6 bases at V and 0 bases at J, with 11 bases between. CDR1 is DFQATT, CDR2 SNEGSKA, per germline (reference sequence). This CDR3 has 14 amino acids. This chain's CDR3 is CSASRQPTNEKLFF. The CDR3 DNA sequence: TGCAGTGCCTCCCGACAGCCAACTAATGAAAAACTGTTTTTT.

This clonotype was seen many times. The genes are TRBV27 and TRBJ1-2; D is ambiguous. Trimming took 7 bases from V and 4 from J, leaving 13 bases between them. The CDR3 spans 13 residues. CDR1 MNHEY and CDR2 SMNVEV come from the germline V gene (reference sequence). The CDR3 region is CASTPGRIYGYTF. For the CDR3, the DNA is TGTGCCAGCACCCCCGGACGGATCTATGGCTACACCTTC.

A remark on this clonotype: This sequence may be a read error, since a much larger clone differs from it by one base. This chain joins TRBV20-1 and TRBJ2-5; a possible D gene is TRBD2 (5 bases). The CDR3 loop spans 15 amino acids. CDR1 DFQATT and CDR2 SNEGSKA come from the germline V gene (reference sequence). In DNA, the CDR3 is TGCAGTCCTAGTATTGGGAGTGGATACCAAGAGACCCAGTACTTC. Translation gives CSPSIGSGYQETQYF.

The chain combines TRBV12-3 or TRBV12-4 with TRBJ2-3; D is possibly TRBD1 (6 bases). The CDR3 extends over 15 amino acids. CDR3 residues: CASSWGQFPSDTQYF. The CDR3 nucleotides are TGTGCTTCAAGTTGGGGGCAGTTCCCCTCCGATACGCAGTATTTT.

This clonotype was found a few times. CDR3 loop: CATSDFSAGGEQFF. Here the CDR3 DNA reads TGTGCCACCAGTGATTTCTCGGCGGGAGGTGAGCAGTTCTTC. This chain connects TRBV24-1 to TRBJ2-1; 8 nucleotides match TRBD2. The germline gives CDR1 KGHDR, CDR2 SFDVKD. The length of the CDR3 is 14 residues. The V gene end was trimmed by 1 base and the J gene end by 9 bases; junction bases not matched to a gene: 4.

The chain joins TRBV11-1 to TRBJ2-7, with TRBD1 identical over 11 bases. Germline values: CDR1 SGHAT, CDR2 FQDESV (reference sequence). This CDR3 is 16 amino acids long. With V trimmed by 5 bases and J by 3 bases, 9 bases remained unmatched. Here the CDR3 reads CASSTTSGTGGYEQYF. The CDR3 bases are TGTGCCAGCAGCACTACCTCCGGGACAGGGGGCTACGAGCAGTACTTC.

This clonotype was observed at least ten times. CDR3 sequence: CASSLGQRNYGYTF. The CDR3, as DNA: TGTGCCAGCAGCTTAGGACAGAGGAACTATGGCTACACCTTC. The J gene is TRBJ1-2, the V gene TRBV11-1; TRBD1 is a possible D gene (5 bases). CDR1 is SGHAT and CDR2 is FQDESV in the germline V gene (reference sequence). The CDR3 covers 14 residues. V was clipped by 1 base and J by 2 bases, with 8 bases between them.

J is TRBJ2-7 and V is TRBV18; D remains ambiguous. Per the germline V gene, CDR1 is KGHSH and CDR2 is LQKENI. Trimming took 4 bases from V and 6 from J, leaving 16 bases between them. The CDR3 has 14 residues. CDR3 region: CASSLQWVSGEQYF. The DNA of the CDR3 is TGTGCCAGCTCACTCCAATGGGTGTCCGGCGAGCAGTACTTC.

This clonotype was observed a few times. V gene TRBV19 combines with J gene TRBJ2-5; D perhaps matches TRBD2 (5 bases). Trimming removed 4 bases from V and 5 bases from J, with 14 bases in between. The CDR3 runs to 14 residues. Germline-derived CDR1 and CDR2 are LNHDA and SQIVND (reference sequence). The CDR3 DNA reads as TGTGCCAGTAGTAGTGGACTGTCGGGGGAGACCCAGTACTTC. It translates to CASSSGLSGETQYF.

This clonotype occurred a few times. J is TRBJ2-5 and V is TRBV7-9; D possibly corresponds to TRBD2 (6 bases). V lost 6 bases to trimming and J lost 5 bases, with 13 bases between them. Germline V gene data show CDR1 as SEHNR and CDR2 as FQNEAQ (reference sequence). CDR3 length: 13 amino acids. As DNA, the CDR3 is TGTGCCAGCAGGCGAACTAGCATGGAGACCCAGTACTTC. Its protein product is CASRRTSMETQYF. The variable domain in full, with the rest retrieved from reference TRBV7-9 and TRBJ2-5, is DTGVSQNPRHKITKRGQNVTFRCDPISEHNRLYWYRQTLGQGPEFLTYFQNEAQLEKSRLLSDRFSAERPKGSFSTLEIQRTEQGDSAMYLCASRRTSMETQYFGPGTRLLVL.

The CDR3: CASRPGRGTGELFF. CDR3 nucleotide sequence: TGTGCCAGCAGGCCGGGACGTGGAACCGGGGAGCTGTTTTTT. The genes are TRBV25-1 and TRBJ2-2; tentatively, D is TRBD1 or TRBD2 (5 bases each). Trimming took 6 bases from V and 5 from J, leaving 13 bases between them. There are 14 residues in the CDR3. Germline V gene lookup returns CDR1 MGHDK and CDR2 SYGVNS.

The chain joins TRBV5-1 to TRBJ2-7; D uncertain. Trimming stripped 1 base from V and 2 bases from J, with 10 bases between. Germline V gene sequence: CDR1 SGHRS, CDR2 YFSETQ. There are 14 residues in the CDR3. Written as DNA, the CDR3 is TGCGCCAGCAGCTTGAAGAACAGAGCCTACGAGCAGTACTTC. Protein product: CASSLKNRAYEQYF.

V is TRBV7-8 and J is TRBJ2-1, with no clear D. V gave up 0 bases and J gave up 5 bases, with 5 bases separating them. Germline loops: CDR1 SGHVS, CDR2 FQNEAQ. The CDR3 is 13 amino acids. CDR3 coding DNA: TGTGCCAGCAGCTTAGCGAGAAACAATGAGCAGTTCTTC. This gives the protein CASSLARNNEQFF.